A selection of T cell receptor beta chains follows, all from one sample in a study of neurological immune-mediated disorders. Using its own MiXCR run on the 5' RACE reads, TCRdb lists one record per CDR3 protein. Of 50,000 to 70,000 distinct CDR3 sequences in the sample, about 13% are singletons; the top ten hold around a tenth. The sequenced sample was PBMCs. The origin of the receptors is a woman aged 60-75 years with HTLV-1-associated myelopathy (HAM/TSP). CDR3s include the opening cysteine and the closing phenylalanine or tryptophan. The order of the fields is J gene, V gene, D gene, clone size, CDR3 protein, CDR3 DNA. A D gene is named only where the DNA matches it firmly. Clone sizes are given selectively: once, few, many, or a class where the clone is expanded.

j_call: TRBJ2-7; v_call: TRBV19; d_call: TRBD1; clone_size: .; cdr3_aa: CASSTSTGPSYEQYF; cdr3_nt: TGTGCCAGTAGTACCTCGACAGGGCCCTCCTACGAGCAGTACTTC
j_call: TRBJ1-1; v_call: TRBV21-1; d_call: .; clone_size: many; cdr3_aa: CASSKVETKNTEAFF; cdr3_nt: TGTGCCAGCAGCAAAGTGGAGACAAAGAACACTGAAGCTTTCTTT
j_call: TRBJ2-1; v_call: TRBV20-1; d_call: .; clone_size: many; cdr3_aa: CSARASGRSYYNEQFF; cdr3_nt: TGCAGTGCTAGAGCGTCAGGGAGATCCTACTACAATGAGCAGTTCTTC
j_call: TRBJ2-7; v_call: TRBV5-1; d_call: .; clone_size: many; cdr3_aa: CASSQGLSSYEQYF; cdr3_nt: TGCGCCAGCAGTCAGGGACTTAGCTCCTACGAGCAGTACTTC
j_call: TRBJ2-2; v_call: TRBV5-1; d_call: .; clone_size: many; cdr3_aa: CASSLGHNTGELFF; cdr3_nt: TGCGCCAGCAGCTTAGGACACAACACCGGGGAGCTGTTTTTT
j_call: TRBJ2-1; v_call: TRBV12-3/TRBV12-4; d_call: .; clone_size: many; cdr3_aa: CASNFGSSYNEQFF; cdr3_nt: TGTGCCAGCAACTTCGGGAGTTCCTACAATGAGCAGTTCTTC
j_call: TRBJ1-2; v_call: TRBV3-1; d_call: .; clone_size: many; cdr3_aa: CASSQDMEAPRNYGYTF; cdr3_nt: TGTGCCAGCAGCCAAGATATGGAGGCCCCGAGGAACTATGGCTACACCTTC
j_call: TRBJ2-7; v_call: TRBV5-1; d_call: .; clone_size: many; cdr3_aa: CASSLASYEQYF; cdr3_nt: TGCGCCAGCAGCTTGGCCTCCTACGAGCAGTACTTC
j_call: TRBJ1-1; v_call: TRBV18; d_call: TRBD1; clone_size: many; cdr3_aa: CASSPRTGGMNTEAFF; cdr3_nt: TGTGCCAGCTCACCCCGGACAGGGGGCATGAACACTGAAGCTTTCTTT
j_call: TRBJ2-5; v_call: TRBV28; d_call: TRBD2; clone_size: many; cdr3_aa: CASSSPGTSRETQYF; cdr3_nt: TGTGCCAGCAGTAGCCCCGGGACTAGCAGAGAGACCCAGTACTTC
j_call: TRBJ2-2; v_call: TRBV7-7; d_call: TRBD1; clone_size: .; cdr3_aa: CASSPGQGADTGELFF; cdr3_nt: TGTGCTAGCAGCCCCGGACAGGGGGCGGACACCGGGGAGCTGTTTTTT
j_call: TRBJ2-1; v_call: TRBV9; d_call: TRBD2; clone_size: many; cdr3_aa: CASSVPSGSNEQFF; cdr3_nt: TGTGCCAGCAGCGTCCCTAGCGGGAGCAATGAGCAGTTCTTC
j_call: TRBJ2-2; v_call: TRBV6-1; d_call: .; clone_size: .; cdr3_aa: CASSVNTNTGELFF; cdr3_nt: TGTGCCAGCAGTGTCAACACGAACACCGGGGAGCTGTTTTTT
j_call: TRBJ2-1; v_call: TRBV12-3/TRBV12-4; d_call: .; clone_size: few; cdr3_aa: CASSLGNIEQFF; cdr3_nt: TGTGCCAGCAGTTTAGGAAACATTGAGCAGTTCTTC
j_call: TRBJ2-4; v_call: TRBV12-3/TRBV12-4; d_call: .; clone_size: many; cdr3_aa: CASSLSAVAKNIQYF; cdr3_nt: TGTGCCAGCAGTTTATCTGCCGTAGCCAAAAACATTCAGTACTTC
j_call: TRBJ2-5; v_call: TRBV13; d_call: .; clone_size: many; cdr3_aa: CASSWGRQPQETQYF; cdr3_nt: TGTGCCAGCAGCTGGGGAAGACAGCCTCAAGAGACCCAGTACTTC